Shown below are 22 T cell receptor beta chains from a single sample sequenced in a study of blood T cell repertoires in COVID-19. Generated by immunoSEQ multiplex PCR, the TCRdb table keeps only in-frame clones and is missing some. Of approximately 52,000 clones listed, about 90% are singletons. Specimen: peripheral blood. These receptors all stem from a man aged 50-59 years with active COVID-19.

A single count supports this clone. This chain uses TRBV3-1 (or the pseudogene TRBV3-2) with TRBJ1-2; 8 nucleotides agree with TRBD1. J gave up 4 bases and V 4 bases, and 11 bases lay outside the gene matches. The CDR3 consists of 16 residues. Germline CDR1 LGHDT, CDR2 YNNKEL (reference sequence). CDR3 coding DNA: TGTGCCAGCAGCCCGCAGGGGGCAGCGGTAATCTATGGCTACACCTTC. As protein: CASSPQGAAVIYGYTF.

The chain combines TRBV5-1 with TRBJ1-1; D is undetermined. The CDR3 extends over 15 amino acids. Deletions cut 0 bases from V and 1 base from J, with 10 bases between. From germline, CDR1 is SGHRS and CDR2 YFSETQ. CDR3 in DNA: TGCGCCAGCAGCTTGGAAGGCAGGCCGAACACTGAAGCTTTCTTT. Translating gives CASSLEGRPNTEAFF.

This chain connects TRBV29-1 to TRBJ1-1, with D hard to call. Germline-derived CDR1 and CDR2 are SQVTM and ANQGSEA. This CDR3 is 11 amino acids long. V lost 5 bases, J lost 3 bases, and 7 bases lay in between. The CDR3 DNA reads TGCAGCGTTTCAGTGTACACTGAAGCTTTCTTT. It is translated as CSVSVYTEAFF.

The rearrangement uses TRBV19 and TRBJ1-5; TRBD1 might be the D (5 bases). CDR3 length: 15 residues. Germline CDR1 LNHDA, CDR2 SQIVND (reference sequence). Trimming left V 6 bases short and J 0 bases short, with 12 bases between. The DNA for the CDR3 is TGTGCCAGTAGAGGCGGACACAATAGCAATCAGCCCCAGCATTTT. Protein sequence: CASRGGHNSNQPQHF.

Concerning this clone: An end of the junction does not agree with germline; a read error may underlie this. The chain employs TRBV2 and TRBJ2-3; no clear D. This CDR3 has 11 residues. Germline V CDR1 and CDR2: SNHLY, FYNNEI. CDR3 in DNA: TGTGCCAACAGTCGGACAGATACGCAGTATTTT. Protein sequence: CANSRTDTQYF.

The rearrangement uses TRBV12-3 or TRBV12-4 and TRBJ2-1; tentative D call: TRBD2 (6 bases). This CDR3 comprises 12 residues. CDR3 residues: CASGTWSYEQFF. CDR3 sequence (DNA): TGTGCTTCCGGGACTTGGTCTTATGAGCAGTTCTTC.

The chain has TRBV5-1 and TRBJ2-1; maybe TRBD1 (6 bases). The V end lost 2 bases, the J end lost 9 bases, and 12 bases lay between the germline ends. In germline, CDR1 is SGHRS, CDR2 YFSETQ. The CDR3 is 13 amino acids. CDR3 in amino acids: CASSLILGGEQFF. The CDR3 DNA reads as TGCGCCAGCAGCTTAATACTAGGGGGTGAGCAGTTCTTC.

The V call is TRBV7-9, the J call TRBJ2-1; 10 nucleotides agree with TRBD2. This CDR3 region has 15 residues. The germline V gene encodes CDR1 SEHNR and CDR2 FQNEAQ (reference sequence). The CDR3 here is CTTQGLAGAYNEQFF. The CDR3 nucleotides read TGTACCACACAAGGGCTAGCGGGAGCCTACAATGAGCAGTTCTTC.

V usage is TRBV7-8 and J usage is TRBJ2-1; TRBD2 aligns across 7 bases. V lost 1 base and J lost 3; bases outside the gene matches: 3. Germline V lookup: CDR1 SGHVS, CDR2 FQNEAQ. The CDR3 covers 15 residues. The CDR3: CASSLGGGFYNEQFF. CDR3 sequence (DNA): TGTGCCAGCAGCTTAGGGGGGGGGTTCTACAATGAGCAGTTCTTC. Full variable domain (outside the CDR3, taken from reference TRBV7-8 and TRBJ2-1): GAGVSQSPRYKVAKRGQDVALRCDPISGHVSLFWYQQALGQGPEFLTYFQNEAQLDKSGLPSDRFFAERPEGSVSTLKIQRTQQEDSAVYLCASSLGGGFYNEQFFGPGTRLTVL.

This chain joins TRBV30 and TRBJ1-2; 7 positions match TRBD1. V was clipped by 2 bases and J by 4 bases; unmatched bases: 4. The CDR3 runs 13 residues. The germline V gene has CDR1 GTSNPN and CDR2 SVGIG (reference sequence). CDR3 coding DNA: TGTGCCTGGAGTAGACAGGGAGCCTATGGCTACACCTTC. Its protein product is CAWSRQGAYGYTF.

This rearrangement joins TRBV25-1 to TRBJ2-5; possibly TRBD1 for D (6 bases). CDR1 is MGHDK, CDR2 SYGVNS, per germline. This CDR3 region has 14 residues. Trimming pared 4 bases from V and 4 bases from J, leaving 13 bases between. The CDR3 spells CASSAYRVRETQYF. In DNA form, the CDR3 reads TGTGCCAGCAGTGCCTACAGGGTGAGAGAGACCCAGTACTTC.

V is TRBV5-1 and J is TRBJ1-2; TRBD1 is a possible D gene (5 bases). The V and J ends lost 5 bases and 5 bases respectively, with 10 bases between them. CDR3 length equals 12 residues. Germline loops: CDR1 SGHRS, CDR2 YFSETQ. The CDR3 spells CASSSQDYGYTF. The CDR3 nucleotides read TGCGCCAGCAGTTCACAGGATTATGGCTACACCTTC.

This clone has a single count. This chain joins TRBV12-3 or TRBV12-4 and TRBJ2-1; tentatively, D is TRBD1 (6 bases). The ends were cut back, 6 bases at V and 8 bases at J, with 11 bases in the middle. The CDR3 is 12 amino acids. The CDR3 loop is CASSTTGYEQFF. CDR3 DNA sequence: TGTGCCAGCAGCACGACAGGCTATGAGCAGTTCTTC.

The chain joins TRBV5-1 to TRBJ1-1, with D perhaps TRBD1 (6 bases). Germline lookup yields CDR1 SGHRS and CDR2 YFSETQ. This CDR3 spans 13 amino acids. V lost 0 bases to trimming and J lost 11 bases, with 14 bases between them. This chain's CDR3 is CASSLEEGGLAFF. The CDR3 DNA reads as TGCGCCAGCAGCTTGGAAGAGGGGGGGTTGGCTTTCTTT.

The chain uses TRBV18 and TRBJ1-1; D not resolved. Germline CDR1 and CDR2: KGHSH and LQKENI. The V gene lost 6 bases and the J gene lost 8 bases, with 16 bases spanning the gap. CDR3 length: 13 residues. CDR3 protein: CASSPQRGSEAFF. DNA of the CDR3: TGTGCCAGCTCCCCCCAGAGAGGTTCCGAAGCTTTCTTT.

The J gene is TRBJ2-7, the V gene TRBV2; 9 bases are a match to TRBD1. The length of the CDR3 is 14 residues. With V trimmed by 8 bases and J by 3 bases, 8 bases remained unmatched. Per the germline V gene, CDR1 is SNHLY and CDR2 is FYNNEI. CDR3 sequence (DNA): TGTGCCAGCGGGCCGCGGACAGGGGACTACGAGCAGTACTTC. This sequence encodes CASGPRTGDYEQYF.

V gene TRBV6-5 combines with J gene TRBJ1-6; no clear D. This CDR3 region has 12 residues. Deletions cut 4 bases from V and 9 bases from J, with 7 bases between. From germline, CDR1 is MNHEY and CDR2 SVGAGI. The CDR3, as DNA: TGTGCCAGCAGTTCCCGGAGTTCACCCCTCCACTTT. As protein: CASSSRSSPLHF.

The chain joins TRBV6-1 to TRBJ1-1; D possibly corresponds to TRBD1 (6 bases). This CDR3 region has 15 residues. The V and J ends lost 1 base and 1 base respectively, with 10 bases between them. Per the germline V gene, CDR1 is MNHNS and CDR2 is SASEGT. In nucleotides, the CDR3 is TGTGCCAGCAGTGAAGAAGACAGGTCGAACACTGAAGCTTTCTTT. Its translation is CASSEEDRSNTEAFF.

The chain joins TRBV6-1 to TRBJ1-5; 8 positions agree with TRBD1. This CDR3 contains 20 residues. The V segment lost 4 bases and the J segment 5 bases; nucleotides outside the gene matches: 22. Germline loops: CDR1 MNHNS, CDR2 SASEGT. This CDR3 is CASSAYPLGAGGDGDQPQHF. DNA of the CDR3: TGTGCCAGCAGTGCATATCCCCTCGGAGCAGGGGGCGATGGGGATCAGCCCCAGCATTTT.

CDR3 in amino acids: CASSSGIQADTQYF. The CDR3 region has the DNA TGTGCCAGCAGCTCCGGGATTCAAGCAGATACGCAGTATTTT. J is TRBJ2-3 and V is TRBV7-2; perhaps TRBD2 as D (5 bases). The V end was cut by 4 bases, the J end by 4 bases, with 12 bases between. CDR3 length equals 14 residues. Germline-derived CDR1 and CDR2 are SGHTA and FQGNSA.

The chain joins TRBV6-1 to TRBJ2-7; TRBD2 matches at 7 bases. This CDR3 is built from 17 residues. CDR1 is MNHNS, CDR2 SASEGT, per germline. V lost 2 bases to trimming and J lost 6 bases; unmatched junction nucleotides: 16. In DNA, the CDR3 is TGTGCCAGCAGTGAAATAGCGGGTCAGGGCCTAAAGAGCGAGCAGTACTTC. It encodes CASSEIAGQGLKSEQYF.

CDR3 residues: CASSLKLAGDGDTQYF. The CDR3 region has the DNA TGTGCCAGCAGCTTAAAACTAGCGGGAGATGGGGATACGCAGTATTTT. This sequence joins TRBV5-4 and TRBJ2-3, with 11 nucleotides matching TRBD2. This CDR3 has 16 amino acids. V shed 2 bases, J shed 6 bases, and the junction held 8 bases outside the gene matches. The germline gives CDR1 SGHNT, CDR2 YYREEE (reference sequence). The whole variable domain, remainder taken from reference TRBV5-4 and TRBJ2-3, is ETGVTQSPTHLIKTRGQQVTLRCSSQSGHNTVSWYQQALGQGPQFIFQYYREEENGRGNFPPRFSGLQFPNYSSELNVNALELDDSALYLCASSLKLAGDGDTQYFGPGTRLTVL.